This T cell receptor (beta chain) was recorded in a study of monozygotic twins with inflammatory bowel disease. General study results and limits: The co-twins with IBD showed lower TCRbeta diversity (inverse Simpson) than their healthy siblings. No difference was seen in repertoire similarity between concordant and discordant twins, possibly from limited power.

TCRdb re-called the 5' RACE reads; one entry per CDR3 protein, DNA not given. Recorded for this sample: a few hundred thousand distinct CDR3 sequences. With regard to this clonotype: As yet, its antigen is unknown.

Germline V lookup: CDR1 MNHEY, CDR2 SMNVEV (reference sequence). CDR3 length equals 16 residues. The receptor comes from a human donor with ulcerative colitis or Crohn's disease, or a healthy co-twin of an affected twin (not recorded which). The sequencing sample was made of blood. J is TRBJ1-4 and V is TRBV27. The CDR3 reads CASSPRGRATNEKLFF.